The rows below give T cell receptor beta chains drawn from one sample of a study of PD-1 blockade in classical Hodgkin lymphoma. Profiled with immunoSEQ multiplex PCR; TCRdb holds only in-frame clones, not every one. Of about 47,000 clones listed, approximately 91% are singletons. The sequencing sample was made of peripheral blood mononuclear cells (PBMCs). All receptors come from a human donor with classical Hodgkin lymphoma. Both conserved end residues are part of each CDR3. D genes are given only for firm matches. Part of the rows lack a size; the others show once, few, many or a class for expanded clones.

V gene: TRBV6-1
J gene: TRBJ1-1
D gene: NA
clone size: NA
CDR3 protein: CASSGDTEAFF
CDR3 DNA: TGTGCCAGCTCGGGGGACACTGAAGCTTTCTTT

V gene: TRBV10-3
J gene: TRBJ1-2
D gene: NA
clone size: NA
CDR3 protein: CALAPVANYGYTF
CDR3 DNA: TGTGCCCTGGCCCCCGTGGCGAACTATGGCTACACCTTC

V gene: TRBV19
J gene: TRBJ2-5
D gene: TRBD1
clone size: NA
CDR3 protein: CASSIQGAETQYF
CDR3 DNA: TGTGCCAGTAGTATACAGGGGGCAGAGACCCAGTACTTC

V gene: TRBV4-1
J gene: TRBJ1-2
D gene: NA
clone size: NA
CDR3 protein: CASSPPPGAGTNYGYTF
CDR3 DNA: TGCGCCAGCAGCCCCCCCCCGGGGGCAGGGACCAACTATGGCTACACCTTC

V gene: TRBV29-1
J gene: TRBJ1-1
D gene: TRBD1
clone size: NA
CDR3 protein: CSVNRGQGTEAFF
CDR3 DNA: TGCAGCGTTAACAGGGGACAGGGCACTGAAGCTTTCTTT

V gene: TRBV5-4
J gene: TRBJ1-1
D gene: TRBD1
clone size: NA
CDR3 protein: CASSPGQGSTEAFF
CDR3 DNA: TGTGCCAGCAGCCCCGGACAGGGGAGCACTGAAGCTTTCTTT

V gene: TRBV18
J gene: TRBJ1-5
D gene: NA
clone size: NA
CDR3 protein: CASSPWGRDSNQPQHF
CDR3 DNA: TGTGCCAGCTCACCATGGGGGCGCGACAGTAATCAACCCCAGCATTTT

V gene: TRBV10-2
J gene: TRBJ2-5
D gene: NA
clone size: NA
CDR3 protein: CASSESRQEQETQYF
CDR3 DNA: TGCGCCAGCAGTGAGTCGAGACAGGAGCAAGAGACCCAGTACTTC

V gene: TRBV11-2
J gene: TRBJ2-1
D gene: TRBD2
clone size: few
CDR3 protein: CASSAPGTSGGNEQFF
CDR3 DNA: TGTGCCAGCAGCGCCCCCGGGACTAGCGGGGGCAATGAGCAGTTCTTC

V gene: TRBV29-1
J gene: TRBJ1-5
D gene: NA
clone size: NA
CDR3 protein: CSAQSGASNQPQHF
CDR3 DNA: TGCAGCGCCCAATCCGGGGCTAGCAATCAGCCCCAGCATTTT

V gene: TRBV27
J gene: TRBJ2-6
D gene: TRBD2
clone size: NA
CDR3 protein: CASSLRLAGGLSGANVLTF
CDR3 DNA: TGTGCCAGCAGTCTCAGGCTAGCGGGAGGCCTCTCTGGGGCCAACGTCCTGACTTTC

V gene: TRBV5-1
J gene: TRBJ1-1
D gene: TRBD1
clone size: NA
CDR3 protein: CASSLRPVRDSQNTEAFF
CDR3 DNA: TGCGCCAGCAGCCTTCGGCCGGTGAGGGACAGCCAGAACACTGAAGCTTTCTTT

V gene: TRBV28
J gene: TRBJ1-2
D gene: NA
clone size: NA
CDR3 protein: CASASKGYTF
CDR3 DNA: TGTGCCAGCGCTTCAAAGGGCTACACCTTC

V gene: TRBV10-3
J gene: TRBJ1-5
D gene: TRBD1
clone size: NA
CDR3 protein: CAIKSSDRENQPQHF
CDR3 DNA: TGTGCCATCAAGAGTTCGGACAGGGAAAATCAGCCCCAGCATTTT

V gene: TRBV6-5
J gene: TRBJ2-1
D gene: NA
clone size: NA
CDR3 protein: CASSFGQGEQFF
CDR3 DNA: TGTGCCAGCAGTTTCGGGCAGGGCGAGCAGTTCTTC

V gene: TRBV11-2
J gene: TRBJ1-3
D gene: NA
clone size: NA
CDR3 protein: CASSSGQGNTIYF
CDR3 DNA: TGTGCCAGCAGCTCGGGGCAGGGGAACACCATATATTTT

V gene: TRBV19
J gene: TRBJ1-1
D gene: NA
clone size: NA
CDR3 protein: CASSQGRTFF
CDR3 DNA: TGTGCCAGTAGCCAGGGACGAACTTTCTTT

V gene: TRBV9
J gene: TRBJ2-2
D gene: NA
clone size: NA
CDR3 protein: CASSVTSSGVELFF
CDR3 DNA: TGTGCCAGCAGCGTAACATCTAGTGGTGTGGAGCTGTTTTTT

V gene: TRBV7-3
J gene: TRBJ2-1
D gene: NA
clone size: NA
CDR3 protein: CASSSPSYNEQFF
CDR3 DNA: TGTGCCAGCAGCTCCCCTTCCTACAATGAGCAGTTCTTC

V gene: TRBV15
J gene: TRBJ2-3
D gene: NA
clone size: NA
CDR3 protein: CATSRGAVSTDTQYF
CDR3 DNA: TGTGCCACCAGCAGAGGGGCGGTAAGCACAGATACGCAGTATTTT

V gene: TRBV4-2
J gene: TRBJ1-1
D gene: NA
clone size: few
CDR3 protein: CASSQAETEAFF
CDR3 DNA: TGTGCCAGCAGCCAGGCGGAAACTGAAGCTTTCTTT

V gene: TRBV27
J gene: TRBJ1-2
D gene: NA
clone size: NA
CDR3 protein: CASSFQGPSLYGYTF
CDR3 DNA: TGTGCCAGCAGTTTTCAGGGGCCCTCACTCTATGGCTACACCTTC

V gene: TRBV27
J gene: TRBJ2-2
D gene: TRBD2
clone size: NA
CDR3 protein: CASSLLLAGDTGELFF
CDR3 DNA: TGTGCCAGCAGTTTACTGCTAGCGGGAGACACCGGGGAGCTGTTTTTT

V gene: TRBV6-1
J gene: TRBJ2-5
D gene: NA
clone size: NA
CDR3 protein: CASSEPSETQYF
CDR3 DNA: TGTGCCAGCAGTGAACCTTCAGAGACCCAGTACTTC

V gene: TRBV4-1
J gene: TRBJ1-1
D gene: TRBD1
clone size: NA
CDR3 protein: CASRVQGSVTEAFF
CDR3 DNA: TGCGCCAGCCGAGTACAGGGGAGTGTGACTGAAGCTTTCTTT

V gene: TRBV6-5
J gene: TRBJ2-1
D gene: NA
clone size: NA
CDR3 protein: CASSYGGAYNEQFF
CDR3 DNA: TGTGCCAGCAGTTACGGGGGTGCCTACAATGAGCAGTTCTTC

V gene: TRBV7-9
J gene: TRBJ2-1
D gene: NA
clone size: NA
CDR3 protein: CASSLGIPGDEQFF
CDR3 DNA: TGTGCCAGCAGCTTAGGGATTCCAGGGGATGAGCAGTTCTTC

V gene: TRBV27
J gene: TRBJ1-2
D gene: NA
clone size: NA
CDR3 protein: CASSLGGEGYTF
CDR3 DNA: TGTGCCAGCAGTTTAGGAGGGGAAGGCTACACCTTC

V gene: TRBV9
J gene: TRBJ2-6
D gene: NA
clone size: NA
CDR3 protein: CASSANNPTSSGANVLTF
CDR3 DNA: TGTGCCAGCAGCGCAAATAATCCTACCAGCTCTGGGGCCAACGTCCTGACTTTC

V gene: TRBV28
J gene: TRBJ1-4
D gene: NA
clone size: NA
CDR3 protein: CASSFGGEKLFF
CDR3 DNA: TGTGCCAGCAGTTTTGGCGGGGAAAAACTGTTTTTT

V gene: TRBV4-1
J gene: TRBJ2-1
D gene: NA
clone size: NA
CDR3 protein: CASSRSAGGGAGEQFF
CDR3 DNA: TGCGCCAGCAGTCGTAGCGCCGGAGGGGGGGCTGGTGAGCAGTTCTTC

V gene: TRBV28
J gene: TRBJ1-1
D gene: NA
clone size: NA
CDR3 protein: CASIFAGDTEAFF
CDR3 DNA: TGTGCCAGCATCTTTGCAGGGGACACTGAAGCTTTCTTT

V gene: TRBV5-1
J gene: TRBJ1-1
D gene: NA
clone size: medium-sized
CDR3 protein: CASSLSSNTEAFF
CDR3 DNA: TGCGCCAGCAGCTTGAGCAGCAACACTGAAGCTTTCTTT

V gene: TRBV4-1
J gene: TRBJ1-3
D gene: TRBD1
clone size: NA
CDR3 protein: CASSPGSPGGLSSGNTIYF
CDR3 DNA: TGCGCCAGCAGCCCGGGTTCCCCAGGGGGCTTAAGCTCTGGAAACACCATATATTTT

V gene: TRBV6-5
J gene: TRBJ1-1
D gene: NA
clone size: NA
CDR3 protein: CASSNRVGAFF
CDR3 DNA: TGTGCCAGCAGTAACAGGGTTGGCGCTTTCTTT

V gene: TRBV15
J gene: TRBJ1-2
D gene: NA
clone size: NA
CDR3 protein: CATSRSRGPRAAEGYTF
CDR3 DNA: TGTGCCACCAGCAGATCCAGGGGCCCCCGCGCTGCAGAGGGCTACACCTTC

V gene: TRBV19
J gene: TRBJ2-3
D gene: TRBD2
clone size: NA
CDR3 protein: CASKGAGGPLFTDTQYF
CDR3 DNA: TGTGCCAGTAAGGGAGCGGGAGGCCCACTTTTCACAGATACGCAGTATTTT

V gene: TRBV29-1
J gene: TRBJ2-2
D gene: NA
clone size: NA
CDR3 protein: CSVRSGSNTGELFF
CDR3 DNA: TGCAGCGTTCGTAGCGGATCGAACACCGGGGAGCTGTTTTTT

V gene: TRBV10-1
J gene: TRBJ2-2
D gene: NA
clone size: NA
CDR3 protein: CASSELASRGKNTGELFF
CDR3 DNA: TGCGCCAGCAGTGAACTGGCCTCGAGGGGGAAGAACACCGGGGAGCTGTTTTTT

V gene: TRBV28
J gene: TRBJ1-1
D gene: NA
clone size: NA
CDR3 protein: CASSLVRSEAFF
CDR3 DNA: TGTGCCAGCAGTTTAGTCAGAAGTGAAGCTTTCTTT

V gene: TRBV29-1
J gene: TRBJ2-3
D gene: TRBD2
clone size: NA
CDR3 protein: CSVGRLAGSTDTQYF
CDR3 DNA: TGCAGCGTTGGAAGACTAGCGGGGTCCACAGATACGCAGTATTTT

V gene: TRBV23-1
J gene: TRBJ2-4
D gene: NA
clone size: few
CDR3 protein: CASSQSARRGKNIQYF
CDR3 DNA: TGCGCCAGCAGTCAATCGGCACGAAGGGGCAAAAACATTCAGTACTTC

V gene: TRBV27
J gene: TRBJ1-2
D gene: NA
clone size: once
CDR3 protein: CASSLSGDTNYGYTF
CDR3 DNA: TGTGCCAGCAGTTTATCTGGGGATACTAACTATGGCTACACCTTC

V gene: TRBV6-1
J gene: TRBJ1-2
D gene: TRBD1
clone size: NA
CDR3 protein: CASRPPDRAADGYTF
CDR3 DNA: TGTGCCAGCAGACCCCCTGACAGGGCGGCGGATGGCTACACCTTC

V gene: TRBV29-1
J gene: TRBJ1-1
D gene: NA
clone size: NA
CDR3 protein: CSVEDQLDHTEAFF
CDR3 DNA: TGCAGCGTTGAAGATCAGTTGGACCACACTGAAGCTTTCTTT

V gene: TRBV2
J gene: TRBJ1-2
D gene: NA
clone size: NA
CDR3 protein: CASSDSQVVAGYTF
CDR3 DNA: TGTGCCAGCAGCGATTCTCAGGTAGTGGCTGGCTACACCTTC

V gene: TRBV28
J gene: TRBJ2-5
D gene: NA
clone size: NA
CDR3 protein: CASSSGRIQETQYF
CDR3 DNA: TGTGCCAGCAGTTCTGGACGGATCCAAGAGACCCAGTACTTC

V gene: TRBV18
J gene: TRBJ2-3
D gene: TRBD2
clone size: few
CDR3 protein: CASSGTSGSTDTQYF
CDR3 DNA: TGTGCCAGCTCAGGGACTAGCGGCAGCACAGATACGCAGTATTTT

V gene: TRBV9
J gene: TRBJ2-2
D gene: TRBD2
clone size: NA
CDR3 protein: CASSPPGLEISGELFF
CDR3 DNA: TGTGCCAGCAGCCCACCCGGACTAGAGATATCCGGGGAGCTGTTTTTT

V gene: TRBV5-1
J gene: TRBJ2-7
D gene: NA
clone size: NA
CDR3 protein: CASSLVGQGYEQYF
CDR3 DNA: TGCGCCAGCAGCTTGGTCGGTCAGGGCTACGAGCAGTACTTC

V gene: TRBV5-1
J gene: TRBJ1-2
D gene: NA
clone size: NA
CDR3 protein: CASSLKGVSSYGYTF
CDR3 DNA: TGCGCCAGCAGCTTGAAGGGGGTATCAAGCTATGGCTACACCTTC

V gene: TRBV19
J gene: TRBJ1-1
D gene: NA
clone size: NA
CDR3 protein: CASSIDSGSQFTEAFF
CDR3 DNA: TGTGCCAGTAGTATAGATTCAGGGTCCCAATTCACTGAAGCTTTCTTT

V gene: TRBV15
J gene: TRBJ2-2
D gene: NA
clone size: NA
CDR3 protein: CATSRDRLRGGELFF
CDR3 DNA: TGTGCCACCAGCAGAGATCGGCTCAGGGGCGGGGAGCTGTTTTTT